Shown below are 11 T cell receptor beta chains from a single sample sequenced in a study of regulatory T cells in long-lasting Graves disease. CDR3 regions were amplified by Arm-PCR using iRepertoire HTBI primers to build TCR beta libraries. TCRdb independently ran MiXCR on the multiplex PCR reads; one entry per CDR3 protein. This table holds about 300,000 distinct CDR3 sequences, over 15% found once. The time point denotes: newly diagnosed GD, antithyroid drugs for less than 3 months. There was RNA extracted from PBMCs, and the TCR library was made from it. The sample was peripheral blood mononuclear cells (PBMCs), taken at new diagnosis, from a patient treated with antithyroid drugs. These receptors were taken from a female donor with Graves disease.

This clonotype was seen ten or more times. V usage is TRBV27 and J usage is TRBJ2-3, with D unclear. The V and J ends lost 8 bases and 2 bases respectively, with 17 bases between them. Germline CDR1 MNHEY, CDR2 SMNVEV (reference sequence). This CDR3 spans 15 amino acids. The CDR3 nucleotides are TGTGCCAGCGCCTATCTCCCCCAGCACACAGATACGCAGTATTTT. Amino acids: CASAYLPQHTDTQYF.

As concerns this clonotype: Being one base from a much bigger clone, this may be a read error. The rearrangement joins TRBV20-1 to TRBJ2-7; D remains ambiguous. The CDR3 runs 14 residues. The germline V gene has CDR1 DFQATT and CDR2 SNEGSKA (reference sequence). CDR3 DNA: TGCAGTGCTAGAGACCGAATGACGACCTACGATCAGTACTTC. Its protein product is CSARDRMTTYDQYF.

In its sample, this clonotype was seen many times. The J gene is TRBJ1-6, the V gene TRBV10-2; TRBD1 matches at 8 bases. The CDR3 loop spans 20 amino acids. V was clipped by 2 bases and J by 6 bases; unmatched bases: 18. Germline assignment: CDR1 WSHSY and CDR2 SAAADI. The CDR3 region is CASSETQGARGGTGNSPLHF. CDR3 nucleotide sequence: TGCGCCAGCAGTGAGACTCAGGGGGCGCGAGGTGGCACGGGTAATTCACCCCTCCACTTT.

Details on this clonotype: This probably arose from a read error, given a far larger clone one base away. The rearrangement uses TRBV2 and TRBJ2-3; TRBD2 matches 7 bases. The DNA end lines up better with TRBJ2-7; the J call may be wrong. This CDR3 region has 14 residues. Germline lookup yields CDR1 SNHLY and CDR2 FYNNEI. CDR3 residues: CASSRAGRGDGQYF. DNA of the CDR3: TGTGCCAGCAGTCGAGCGGGACGGGGAGACGGGCAGTACTTC.

This clonotype was recorded at least ten times. The chain joins TRBV10-3 to TRBJ1-1, with D possibly matching TRBD1 (6 bases). Germline V gene lookup returns CDR1 ENHRY and CDR2 SYGVKD. The V end was cut by 4 bases, the J end by 1 base, with 13 bases between. The CDR3 sequence is 15 residues long. The CDR3 DNA sequence: TGTGCCATCAGTGTCGAAGGGGGGACGAACACTGAAGCTTTCTTT. Translated: CAISVEGGTNTEAFF.

The chain is built from TRBV19 and TRBJ2-3, with 7 bases matching TRBD1. Germline V CDR1 and CDR2: LNHDA, SQIVND (reference sequence). The V gene end was trimmed by 7 bases and the J gene end by 8 bases; junction bases not matched to a gene: 15. The length of the CDR3 is 15 residues. In DNA form, the CDR3 reads TGTGCCAGTAACTTTGTCACAGGGGCAGGGGGTACGCAGTATTTT. Translating it yields CASNFVTGAGGTQYF.

This clonotype was detected ten times or more. This rearrangement joins TRBV9 to TRBJ1-1; 7 bases map to TRBD1. The germline CDR1 and CDR2 sequences are SGDLS and YYNGEE. The CDR3 sequence is 14 residues long. Unmatched junction bases numbered 4, after V lost 4 bases and J lost 1 base. Here the CDR3 reads CASSYGQANTEAFF. For the CDR3, the DNA is TGTGCCAGCAGCTATGGACAGGCGAACACTGAAGCTTTCTTT.

V usage is TRBV9 and J usage is TRBJ2-7, with D possibly TRBD2 on 5 matching bases. CDR1 is SGDLS and CDR2 is YYNGEE in the germline V gene. Trimming cost V 7 bases and J 1 base, with 15 bases left between them. This CDR3 has 14 residues. The CDR3: CASGGGSFSYEQYF. The CDR3 DNA follows: TGTGCCAGCGGAGGTGGAAGCTTTTCCTACGAGCAGTACTTC. The whole variable domain, remainder taken from reference TRBV9 and TRBJ2-7, is DSGVTQTPKHLITATGQRVTLRCSPRSGDLSVYWYQQSLDQGLQFLIQYYNGEERAKGNILERFSAQQFPDLHSELNLSSLELGDSALYFCASGGGSFSYEQYFGPGTRLTVT.

This clonotype was counted ten times or more. The V call is TRBV6-1, the J call TRBJ2-7; tentative D call: TRBD1 (7 bases). V was clipped by 6 bases and J by 6 bases, with 24 bases between them. Germline V CDR1 and CDR2: MNHNS, SASEGT. The CDR3 runs to 16 residues. The CDR3 protein is CASRIPGGRGFSEQYF. The DNA of the CDR3 is TGTGCCAGCAGGATACCCGGGGGCAGGGGGTTTTCCGAGCAGTACTTC.

Concerning this clonotype itself: A single base separates this from a much larger clone, so it may be a read error. The chain couples TRBV7-8 to TRBJ2-1; D is unclear. The J call is in doubt because the DNA end fits TRBJ2-7 better. Germline lookup yields CDR1 SGHVS and CDR2 FQNEAQ. This CDR3 is 13 amino acids long. The CDR3: CASSFQKLNEQYF. CDR3 DNA: TGTGCCAGCAGCTTTCAGAAACTCAATGAGCAGTACTTC.

This clonotype appeared once. This likely reflects a read error, since a far larger clone is one base away. The J gene is TRBJ2-7, the V gene TRBV28; 15 bases are a match to TRBD2. The CDR3 length is 17 residues. V lost 5 bases and J lost 3; bases outside the gene matches: 8. Germline values: CDR1 MDHEN, CDR2 SYDVKM. CDR3 region: CASSPPGLAGGLYEQYF. CDR3 in DNA: TGTGCCAGCAGTCCCCCGGGACTAGCGGGAGGTCTCTACGAGCAGTACTTC.